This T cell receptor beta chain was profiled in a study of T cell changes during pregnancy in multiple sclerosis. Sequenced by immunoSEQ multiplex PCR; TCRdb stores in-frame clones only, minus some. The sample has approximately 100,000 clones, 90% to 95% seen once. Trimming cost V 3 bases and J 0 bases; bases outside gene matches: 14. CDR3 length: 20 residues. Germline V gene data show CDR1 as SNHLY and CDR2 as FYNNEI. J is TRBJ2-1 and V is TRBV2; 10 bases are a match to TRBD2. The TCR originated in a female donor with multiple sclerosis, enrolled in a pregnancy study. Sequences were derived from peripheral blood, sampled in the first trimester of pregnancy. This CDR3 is CASSDWVAGGLTASYNEQFF. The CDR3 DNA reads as TGTGCCAGCAGTGATTGGGTAGCGGGGGGTCTCACGGCCTCCTACAATGAGCAGTTCTTC.